The entry below gives a single TCR beta chain sequence along with its context. This entry belongs to a study of cytomegalovirus exposure and HLA in healthy donors. With 1 base clipped from V and 9 bases from J, the junction kept 4 bases outside the gene matches. Per germline, CDR1 MNHEY and CDR2 SMNVEV (reference sequence). The CDR3 has 15 residues. Assay: immunoSEQ multiplex PCR; the TCRdb copy retains only in-frame clones and omits some. This table has fewer than 200,000 clones, 75% to 90% appearing once. Source material: PBMCs. This chain connects TRBV27 to TRBJ2-1, with TRBD1 identical over 12 bases. The TCR originated in a man in his late teens or twenties in good health and CMV-seropositive. Written as DNA, the CDR3 is TGTGCCAGCAGTTTATTTGGGACAGGGGGCACTGAGCAGTTCTTC. It specifies CASSLFGTGGTEQFF.